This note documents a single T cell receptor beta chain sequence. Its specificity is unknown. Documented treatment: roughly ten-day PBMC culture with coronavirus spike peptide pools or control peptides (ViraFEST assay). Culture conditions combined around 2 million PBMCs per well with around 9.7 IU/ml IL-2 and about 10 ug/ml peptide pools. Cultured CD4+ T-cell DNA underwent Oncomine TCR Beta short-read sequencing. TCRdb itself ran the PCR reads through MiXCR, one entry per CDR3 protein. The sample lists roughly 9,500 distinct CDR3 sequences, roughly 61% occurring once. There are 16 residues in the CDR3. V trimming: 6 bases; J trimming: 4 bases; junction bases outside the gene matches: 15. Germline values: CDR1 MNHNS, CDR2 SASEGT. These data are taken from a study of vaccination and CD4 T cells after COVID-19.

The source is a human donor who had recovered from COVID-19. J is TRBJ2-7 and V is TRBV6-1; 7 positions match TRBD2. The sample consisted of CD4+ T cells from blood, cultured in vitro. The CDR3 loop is CASSRDPRLAGYEQYF. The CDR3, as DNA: TGTGCCAGCAGCCGAGATCCCCGACTAGCTGGGTACGAGCAGTACTTC.